What follows are 12 T cell receptor beta chains derived from one specimen sequenced in a study of blood T cell repertoires in COVID-19. Using immunoSEQ multiplex PCR, the repertoire was profiled, and TCRdb retains in-frame clones only, with some absent. The data show around 70,000 clones, 80% to 90% seen once. The specimen was peripheral blood. The receptor source for this set is a man between 50 and 59 years old with active COVID-19.

This clone appeared once. CDR3 DNA: TGTGCCAGCAGCCAGGACAGGGCCCAGCCCCAGCATTTT. Translation gives CASSQDRAQPQHF. The J gene is TRBJ1-5, the V gene TRBV3-1 (or the pseudogene TRBV3-2), with 8 bases lining up with TRBD1. The CDR3 sequence is 13 residues long. V shed 3 bases and J 7 bases; nucleotides not matched to a gene: 2. Looked up from germline, CDR1 is LGHDT and CDR2 is YNNKEL (reference sequence).

This chain links TRBV7-2 with TRBJ2-5; 11 positions agree with TRBD2. Losses at the gene ends were 1 base for V and 5 bases for J; bases not matched to a gene: 3. The germline V gene has CDR1 SGHTA and CDR2 FQGNSA. The CDR3 covers 15 residues. CDR3 sequence reads: CASSLVSSGGETQYF. CDR3 sequence (DNA): TGTGCCAGCAGCTTAGTGTCTAGCGGGGGGGAGACCCAGTACTTC. The full variable domain, with the rest looked up from reference TRBV7-2 and TRBJ2-5, is GAGVSQSPSNKVTEKGKDVELRCDPISGHTALYWYRQSLGQGLEFLIYFQGNSAPDKSGLPSDRFSAERTGGSVSTLTIQRTQQEDSAVYLCASSLVSSGGETQYFGPGTRLLVL.

This chain connects TRBV7-3 to TRBJ1-1; D unclear. Trimming shortened V by 2 bases and J by 6 bases, and 7 bases separated the two germline ends. Germline V lookup: CDR1 SGHTA, CDR2 FQGTGA. This CDR3 is 12 amino acids long. The CDR3, as DNA: TGTGCCAGCAGCTTAGCCGGGGCTGAAGCTTTCTTT. Translating it yields CASSLAGAEAFF.

The chain has TRBV5-1 and TRBJ1-2; D might be TRBD1 (5 bases). CDR3 size: 14 residues. In germline, CDR1 is SGHRS, CDR2 YFSETQ. V dropped 0 bases and J dropped 8 bases, with 14 bases sitting between them. As DNA, the CDR3 is TGCGCCAGCAGCTTGGGAACTCCGGGGGAGGGCTACACCTTC. As protein: CASSLGTPGEGYTF.

This clone was seen a single time. This chain joins TRBV6-2 or TRBV6-3 and TRBJ1-2; perhaps TRBD1 as D (6 bases). The CDR3 contains 13 residues. With 0 bases removed from V and 6 bases from J, the gap between germline ends came to 8 bases. The germline V gene encodes CDR1 MNHEY and CDR2 SVGEGT. The CDR3 region is CASSYSSGDGYTF. CDR3 DNA sequence: TGTGCCAGCAGTTACTCATCAGGGGATGGCTACACCTTC.

The chain is built from TRBV14 and TRBJ2-5, with 12 bases fitting TRBD2. Trimming at V came to 3 bases and at J to 2 bases, leaving 13 bases not matched to a gene. The CDR3 extends over 19 amino acids. Germline CDR1 reads SGHDN; CDR2 reads FVKESK. The CDR3 is CASSHSRTSGARGQETQYF. The CDR3 bases are TGTGCCAGCAGCCACTCAAGGACTAGCGGGGCCCGGGGTCAAGAGACCCAGTACTTC.

The chain has TRBV6-6 and TRBJ2-3; 8 positions agree with TRBD1. The V gene end was trimmed by 2 bases and the J gene end by 5 bases; junction bases not matched to a gene: 9. The CDR3 has 16 amino acids. Germline V gene lookup returns CDR1 MNHNY and CDR2 SVGAGI (reference sequence). This CDR3 is CASSYGETGELDTQYF. The CDR3 DNA reads TGTGCCAGCAGTTACGGTGAGACAGGGGAGTTAGATACGCAGTATTTT.

V gene TRBV27 combines with J gene TRBJ1-3; no reliable D call. From germline, CDR1 is MNHEY and CDR2 SMNVEV (reference sequence). This CDR3 has 14 residues. V lost 2 bases and J 0 bases, leaving 5 bases between the germline ends. CDR3 in DNA: TGTGCCAGCAGTTTACGGGGCTCTGGAAACACCATATATTTT. Amino acid sequence: CASSLRGSGNTIYF.

This clone was counted a few times. The V call is TRBV7-3, the J call TRBJ2-1, with 8 bases fitting TRBD2. The germline CDR1 and CDR2 sequences are SGHTA and FQGTGA. V trimming: 6 bases; J trimming: 10 bases; junction bases outside the gene matches: 20. CDR3 length: 17 residues. Here the CDR3 reads CASSMTPEAGGRGEQFF. The CDR3, as DNA: TGTGCCAGCAGTATGACCCCGGAGGCGGGAGGTCGTGGGGAGCAGTTCTTC.

This chain links TRBV6-5 with TRBJ2-1, with unresolved D. CDR1 is MNHEY and CDR2 is SVGAGI in the germline V gene. The CDR3 has 15 amino acids. The V end lost 2 bases, the J end lost 8 bases, and 16 bases lay between the germline ends. The CDR3 sequence: CASSYHYLNNYEQFF. The CDR3 DNA reads TGTGCCAGCAGTTACCATTACCTTAATAACTATGAGCAGTTCTTC.

The chain is built from TRBV7-3 and TRBJ2-2; 8 bases fit TRBD2. The V and J ends lost 3 bases and 4 bases, in that order; junction bases with no gene match: 4. This CDR3 region has 15 residues. Germline V gene lookup returns CDR1 SGHTA and CDR2 FQGTGA. This CDR3 reads CASSFSLAGTGELFF. CDR3 DNA sequence: TGTGCCAGCAGCTTCTCGCTAGCGGGCACCGGGGAGCTGTTTTTT.

The chain links TRBV27 to TRBJ2-6, with TRBD2 identical over 7 bases. Germline V gene sequence: CDR1 MNHEY, CDR2 SMNVEV (reference sequence). The CDR3 is made up of 18 amino acids. The trim removed 1 base at V and 0 bases at J, leaving 6 bases unmatched. CDR3 DNA sequence: TGTGCCAGCAGTTTATATTGGGGAGGGAGCTCTGGGGCCAACGTCCTGACTTTC. It codes for CASSLYWGGSSGANVLTF.